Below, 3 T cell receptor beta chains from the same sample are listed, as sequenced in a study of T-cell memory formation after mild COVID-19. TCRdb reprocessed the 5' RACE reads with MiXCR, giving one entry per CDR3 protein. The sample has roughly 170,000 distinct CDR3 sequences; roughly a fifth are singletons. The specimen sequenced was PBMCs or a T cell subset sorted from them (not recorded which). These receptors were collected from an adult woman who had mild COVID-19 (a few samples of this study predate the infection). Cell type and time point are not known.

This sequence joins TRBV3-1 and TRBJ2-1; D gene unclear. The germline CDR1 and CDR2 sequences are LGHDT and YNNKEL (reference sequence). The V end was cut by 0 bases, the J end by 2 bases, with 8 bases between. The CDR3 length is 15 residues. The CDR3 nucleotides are TGTGCCAGCAGCCAAGACTATCCGACCTACAATGAGCAGTTCTTC. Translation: CASSQDYPTYNEQFF.

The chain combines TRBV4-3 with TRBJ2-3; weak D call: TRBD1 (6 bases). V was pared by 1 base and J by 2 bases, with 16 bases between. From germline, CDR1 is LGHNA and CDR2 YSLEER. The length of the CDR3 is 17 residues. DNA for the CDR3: TGCGCCAGCAGCCAAGTCCCAGGGGCATTCCTCACAGATACGCAGTATTTT. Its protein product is CASSQVPGAFLTDTQYF.

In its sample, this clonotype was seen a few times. As DNA, the CDR3 is TGTGCCAGCAGCTTCAACGTCGCGGGGGGAGGTGAGCAGTTCTTC. The encoded protein is CASSFNVAGGGEQFF. The J gene is TRBJ2-1, the V gene TRBV5-5; 8 positions match TRBD2. CDR3 length equals 15 residues. The germline gives CDR1 SGHKS, CDR2 YYEKEE (reference sequence). V gave up 2 bases and J gave up 9 bases; unmatched junction bases: 10.